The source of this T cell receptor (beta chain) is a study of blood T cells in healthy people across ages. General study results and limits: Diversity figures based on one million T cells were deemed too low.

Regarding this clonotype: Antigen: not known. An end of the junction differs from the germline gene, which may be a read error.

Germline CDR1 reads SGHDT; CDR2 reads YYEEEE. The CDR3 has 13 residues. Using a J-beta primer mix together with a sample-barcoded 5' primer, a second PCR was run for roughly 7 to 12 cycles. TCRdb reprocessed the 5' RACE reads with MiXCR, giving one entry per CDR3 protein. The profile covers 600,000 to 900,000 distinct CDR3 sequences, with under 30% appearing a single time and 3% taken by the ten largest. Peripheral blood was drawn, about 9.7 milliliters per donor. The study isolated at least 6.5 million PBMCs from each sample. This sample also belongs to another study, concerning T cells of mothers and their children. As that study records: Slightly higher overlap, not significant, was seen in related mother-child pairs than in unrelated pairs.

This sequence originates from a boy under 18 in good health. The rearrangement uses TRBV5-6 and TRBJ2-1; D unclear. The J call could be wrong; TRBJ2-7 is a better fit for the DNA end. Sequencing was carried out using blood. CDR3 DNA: TGTGCCAGCAGCTTGGGGGTAGGCTACAAGCAGTACTTC. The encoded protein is CASSLGVGYKQYF.